This T cell receptor (beta chain) was obtained from a study of blood T cells in healthy people across ages (dated by TCRdb to 2014 to 2015). With respect to the entire study: In model experiments, roughly one uniquely barcoded TCR beta cDNA molecule per two T cells was captured by template switching. Using deep sequencing normalized with unique cDNA molecular identifiers, the study measured how TCR beta repertoire diversity changes with age. The donors were divided into four age groups: young (average approximately 15 years), middle-aged (approximately 41), aged (around 67) and long-lived (about 80). Using the same blood draw, the study looked at two additional independent replicas of 1 million unique cDNA reads for two donors, one aged 18 to 29 and the other aged 80 or older. Study-wide conclusions, independent of this receptor: Estimates of total diversity based on one million sequenced T cells were considered lower bounds and underestimates. Observed TCR beta diversity per million T cells fell roughly linearly with age, and a significant reduction was already apparent by age roughly 41. Compared with the aged group, the long-lived group had more naive CD4+ T cells, fewer expanded clones and increased TCR diversity, a pattern suggesting age selection. Since profiling was done on bulk unsorted PBMCs, naive and antigen-experienced compartments could not be conclusively compared. Because the CMV infection status of the donors was unknown, age-related changes in expanded clonotypes may potentially have been confounded. There was a strong correlation between observed TCR beta diversity and the percentage of naive T cells measured by flow cytometry.

The library was built by means of 5' RACE. Sequenced using an Illumina HiSeq 2500. A second PCR of 7 to 11 cycles was performed with a sample-barcoded 5' primer and a J-beta primer mix. Each TCR beta cDNA molecule received a unique molecular identifier from a template-switch 5' adaptor carrying 12 random nucleotides. Each sample yielded at least 3 million CDR3-containing paired-end reads. All of the RNA was converted into first-strand cDNA using the Mint cDNA synthesis kit, with a TRBC-specific oligonucleotide serving as the primer. After uracil-DNA glycosylase treatment, a first 18-cycle PCR used universal primers M1SS and BC2_uni_R on all cDNA. Regarding the original processing steps: For normalization, 1 million high-quality reads, each with a distinct molecular identifier, were randomly selected from each sample. Instead of being binned into consensus sequences, reads that shared molecular identifiers were thrown out. MiTCR, run with a Q25 quality threshold and the strictest error-elimination algorithm, handled CDR3 identification, clonotype clustering and error correction. A nonparametric unseen species model with Euler transformation was used to estimate lower-bound total TCR beta diversity. TCRdb cleaned the public reads at Q25 with fastp, built clones with MiXCR and kept in-frame beta chains. Identical CDR3 proteins give one entry, which carries the most common genes and DNA. The V and J calls here are based on TCRdb, not the publication. Within this sample are about 560,000 distinct CDR3 sequences, with about 29% of them counted one time only. Jointly, the top ten make up 3% to 4% of the sample.

Donors were 40 or so systemically healthy Caucasian individuals from Russia aged about 6 to 100 years. About 9.8 milliliters of peripheral blood were drawn from each donor into EDTA-treated Vacutainer tubes. Ficoll-Paque density-gradient centrifugation was used to isolate PBMCs, with at least 6.5 million per sample. Trizol reagent was used to extract total RNA from the PBMCs, yielding at least 5 micrograms per sample. For every donor, an aliquot of PBMCs went through flow cytometry to measure the percentages of naive CD45RAhigh/CD27high T cells. Cut back by 3 bases and 0 bases, the V and J ends lie 16 bases apart. In the germline V gene (reference sequence), CDR1 corresponds to DFQATT and CDR2 to SNEGSKA. Its CDR3 holds 16 amino acids, cysteine through phenylalanine. The kept DNA is CDR3 alone, 48 bases in frame from the first base. In regard to this clonotype: It lacks a known antigen. The sample holds no much larger clone one base away, and base qualities are not on file.

Another study also made use of these data, one on T cells of mothers and their children. Drawing on the second study: Nine systemically healthy Caucasian individuals, comprising three mothers and their six children, were included as donors. cDNA synthesis consumed the entire amount of extracted RNA, loaded at roughly 1.5 ug RNA in each 15 ul reaction. In the second PCR, sample barcodes and 2-4 random nucleotides were introduced via the M1S primer. More than 9 million TCR beta CDR3 reads were obtained from each mother, and some 3.3 million reads were obtained from each child. Thymic selection similarly shapes TCR recombination output in related and unrelated pairs, with minor effect from inherited differences. Related mother-child pairs always showed normalized repertoire overlap that was slightly higher than in unrelated mother-child pairs, though the difference was never significant. With a sensitivity of 90 to 100 clones per million clonotypes, no persistent microchimeric T cell clones were detected. Deep NGS was used in the study to compare the TCR beta repertoires of mothers and children and to look for features that separate related mother-child pairs from unrelated individuals. On average, the children were roughly 11 +/- 4 years old, while the mothers were around 40 +/- 4 years old. Libraries were sequenced on Illumina HiSeq 2000 with 100+100 nt paired-end reads after adapter ligation with NEBNext reagents. To prevent cross-contamination, the mother and child libraries were prepared a month apart and were sequenced in separate runs. Between about 500,000 and 2,100,000 distinct TCR beta clonotypes were identified per donor. Naive TCR beta clonotypes were estimated from low-frequency clonotypes matched to each donor's FACS-determined naive share, without sorting.

This sequence originates from a boy between 2 and 10 years old in good health. Sample: blood. The sequence joins TRBV20-1 to TRBJ2-3; TRBD2 might be the D gene, on 6 matching bases. Here the CDR3 is given as CSARRGSGLSTDTQYF. The nucleotides read TGCAGTGCTAGGAGAGGTAGCGGCCTTAGCACAGATACGCAGTATTTT.